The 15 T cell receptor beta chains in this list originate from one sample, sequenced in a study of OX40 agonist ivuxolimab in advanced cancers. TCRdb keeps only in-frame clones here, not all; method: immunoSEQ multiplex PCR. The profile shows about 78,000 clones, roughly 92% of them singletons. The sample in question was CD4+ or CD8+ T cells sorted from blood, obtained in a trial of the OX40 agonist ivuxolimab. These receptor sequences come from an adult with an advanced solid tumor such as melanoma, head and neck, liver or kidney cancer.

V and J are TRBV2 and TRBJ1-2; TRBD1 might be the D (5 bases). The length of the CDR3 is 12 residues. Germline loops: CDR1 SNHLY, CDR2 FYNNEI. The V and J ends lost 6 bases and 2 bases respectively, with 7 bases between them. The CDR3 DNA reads TGTGCCAGCAGCAGGGAGAACTATGGCTACACCTTC. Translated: CASSRENYGYTF.

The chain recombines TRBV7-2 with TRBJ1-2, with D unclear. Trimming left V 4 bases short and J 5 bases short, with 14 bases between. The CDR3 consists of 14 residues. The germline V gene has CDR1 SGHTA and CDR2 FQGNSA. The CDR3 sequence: CASSSPDGRYGYTF. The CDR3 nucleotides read TGTGCCAGCAGCTCCCCGGACGGACGATATGGCTACACCTTC. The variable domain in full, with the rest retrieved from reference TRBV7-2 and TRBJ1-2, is GAGVSQSPSNKVTEKGKDVELRCDPISGHTALYWYRQSLGQGLEFLIYFQGNSAPDKSGLPSDRFSAERTGGSVSTLTIQRTQQEDSAVYLCASSSPDGRYGYTFGSGTRLTVV.

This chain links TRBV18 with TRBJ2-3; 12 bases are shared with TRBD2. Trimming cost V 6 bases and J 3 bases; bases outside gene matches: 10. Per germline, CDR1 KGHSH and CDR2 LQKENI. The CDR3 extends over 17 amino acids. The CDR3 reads CASSPLAGGPRTDTQYF. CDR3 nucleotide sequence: TGTGCCAGCTCCCCCCTAGCGGGAGGGCCTCGGACAGATACGCAGTATTTT.

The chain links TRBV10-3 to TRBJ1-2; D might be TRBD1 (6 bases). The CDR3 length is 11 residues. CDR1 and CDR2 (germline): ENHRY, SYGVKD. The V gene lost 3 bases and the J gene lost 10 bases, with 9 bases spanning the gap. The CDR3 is CAISEQGIYTF. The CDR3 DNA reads TGTGCCATCAGTGAACAGGGTATCTACACCTTC.

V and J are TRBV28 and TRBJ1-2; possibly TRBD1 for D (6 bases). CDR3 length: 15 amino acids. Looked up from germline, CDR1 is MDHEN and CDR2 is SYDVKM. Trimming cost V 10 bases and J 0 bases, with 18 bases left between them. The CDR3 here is CATTGGATTNYGYTF. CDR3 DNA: TGTGCCACCACGGGGGGGGCAACCACTAACTATGGCTACACCTTC.

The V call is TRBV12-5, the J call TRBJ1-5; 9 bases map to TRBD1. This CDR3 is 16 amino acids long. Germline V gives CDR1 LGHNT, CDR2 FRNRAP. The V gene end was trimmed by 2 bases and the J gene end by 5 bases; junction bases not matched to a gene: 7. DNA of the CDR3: TGTGCTAGTGGTTTGCGCCGGACAGGGGTGGATCAGCCCCAGCATTTT. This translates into CASGLRRTGVDQPQHF.

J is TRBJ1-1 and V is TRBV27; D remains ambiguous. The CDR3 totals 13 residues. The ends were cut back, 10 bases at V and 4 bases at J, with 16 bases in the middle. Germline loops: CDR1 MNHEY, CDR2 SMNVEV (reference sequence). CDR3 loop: CATKYGRGTEAFF. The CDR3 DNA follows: TGTGCCACTAAGTATGGACGTGGCACTGAAGCTTTCTTT.

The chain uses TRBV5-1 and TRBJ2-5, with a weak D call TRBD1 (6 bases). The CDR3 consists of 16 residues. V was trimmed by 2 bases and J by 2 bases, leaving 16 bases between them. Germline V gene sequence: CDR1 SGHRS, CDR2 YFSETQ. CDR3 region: CASSLSGAALQETQYF. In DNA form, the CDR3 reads TGCGCCAGCAGCTTATCAGGGGCAGCTTTACAAGAGACCCAGTACTTC.

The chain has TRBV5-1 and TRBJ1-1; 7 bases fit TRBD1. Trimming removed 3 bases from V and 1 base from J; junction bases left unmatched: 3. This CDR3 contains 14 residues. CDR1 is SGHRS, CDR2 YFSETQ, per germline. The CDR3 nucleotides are TGCGCCAGCAGCTGGGACAGACCGAACACTGAAGCTTTCTTT. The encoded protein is CASSWDRPNTEAFF.

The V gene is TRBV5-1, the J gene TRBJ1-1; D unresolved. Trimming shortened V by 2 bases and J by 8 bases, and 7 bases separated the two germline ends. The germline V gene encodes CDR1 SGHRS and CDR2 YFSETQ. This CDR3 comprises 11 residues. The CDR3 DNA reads TGCGCCAGCAGCTTAAACAGCGAAGCTTTCTTT. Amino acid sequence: CASSLNSEAFF.

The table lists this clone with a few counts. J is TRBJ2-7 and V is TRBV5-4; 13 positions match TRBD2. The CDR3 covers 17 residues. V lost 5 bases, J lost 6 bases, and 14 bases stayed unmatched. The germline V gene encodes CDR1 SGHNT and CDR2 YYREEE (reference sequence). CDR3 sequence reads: CASRSGTSGINGAEQYF. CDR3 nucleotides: TGTGCCAGCAGGTCTGGGACTAGCGGGATTAATGGAGCCGAGCAGTACTTC.

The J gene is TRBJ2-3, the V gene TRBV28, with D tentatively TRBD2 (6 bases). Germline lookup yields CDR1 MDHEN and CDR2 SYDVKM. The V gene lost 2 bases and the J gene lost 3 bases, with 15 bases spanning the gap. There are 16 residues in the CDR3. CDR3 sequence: CASSLMRGAGTDTQYF. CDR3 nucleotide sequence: TGTGCCAGCAGTTTAATGAGGGGCGCGGGAACAGATACGCAGTATTTT.

CDR3 loop: CASSSVAGPYTDTQYF. The CDR3 DNA sequence: TGTGCCAGCAGCTCCGTAGCGGGGCCCTACACAGATACGCAGTATTTT. The chain links TRBV11-2 to TRBJ2-3, with 8 bases identical to TRBD2. The ends lost 4 bases at V and 2 bases at J; junction bases unmatched: 8. The CDR3 totals 16 residues. Germline V gene sequence: CDR1 SGHAT, CDR2 FQNNGV. The full variable domain, completed using reference TRBV11-2 and TRBJ2-3, is EAGVAQSPRYKIIEKRQSVAFWCNPISGHATLYWYQQILGQGPKLLIQFQNNGVVDDSQLPKDRFSAERLKGVDSTLKIQPAKLEDSAVYLCASSSVAGPYTDTQYFGPGTRLTVL.

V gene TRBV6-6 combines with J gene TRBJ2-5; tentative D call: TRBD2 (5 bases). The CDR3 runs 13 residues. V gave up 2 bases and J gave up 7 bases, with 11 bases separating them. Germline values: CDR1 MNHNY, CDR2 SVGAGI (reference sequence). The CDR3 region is CASSYEGLGTQYF. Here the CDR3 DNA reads TGTGCCAGCAGTTACGAGGGTTTAGGGACCCAGTACTTC.

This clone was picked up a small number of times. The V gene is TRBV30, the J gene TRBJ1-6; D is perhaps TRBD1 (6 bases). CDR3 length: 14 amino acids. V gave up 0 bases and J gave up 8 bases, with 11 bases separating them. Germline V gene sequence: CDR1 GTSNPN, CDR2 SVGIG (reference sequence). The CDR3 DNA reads TGTGCCTGGAGTGTTAAACAGGGACATTCACCCCTCCACTTT. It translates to CAWSVKQGHSPLHF.